The 18 T cell receptor beta chains in this list originate from one sample, sequenced in a study of Ad26.COV2.S vaccination and SARS-CoV-2 variants (dated by TCRdb to the early 2020s). The library was made by the immunoSEQ multiplex PCR assay. TCRdb limited this immuneACCESS table to in-frame rearrangements with V and J called. A share of clones is missing; checked studies link under half to unresolved V genes, and the rest is unexplained. The sample table records about 350,000 clones; approximately 84% of these occur just once. The top ten constitute approximately 3.5% of the sample. Interpreted using the paper, the treatment or condition label stands for: about 20 received Ad26.COV2.S at low or high dose, single or two shots; five or six received placebo; per-sample allocation not given. For vaccine and placebo recipients, the sequenced repertoires came from samples collected on day 63 after the first injection.

Sample: peripheral blood, taken in a trial of Ad26.COV2.S vaccine versus placebo. The receptors originated from a person between 18 and 60 years old who received the Ad26.COV2.S COVID-19 vaccine or a placebo.

The chain is built from TRBV19 and TRBJ1-2, with unresolved D. CDR3 length: 12 residues. Trimming stripped 4 bases from V and 8 bases from J, with 11 bases between. The V gene's germline CDR1 is LNHDA and CDR2 SQIVND (reference sequence). The CDR3 is CASSTSGWGYTF. In DNA form, the CDR3 reads TGTGCCAGTAGTACGTCAGGTTGGGGCTACACCTTC.

Here the CDR3 reads CASKQGRGNTIYF. CDR3 DNA: TGTGCCAGCAAACAGGGTCGTGGAAACACCATATATTTT. The V and J genes are TRBV28 and TRBJ1-3; D perhaps matches TRBD1 (6 bases). The germline V gene encodes CDR1 MDHEN and CDR2 SYDVKM. The CDR3 is 13 amino acids. V was shortened by 7 bases and J by 3 bases, with 10 bases between the two germline ends. Combining the CDR3 with reference TRBV28 and TRBJ1-3 gives the whole variable domain DVKVTQSSRYLVKRTGEKVFLECVQDMDHENMFWYRQDPGLGLRLIYFSYDVKMKEKGDIPEGYSVSREKKERFSLILESASTNQTSMYLCASKQGRGNTIYFGEGSWLTVV.

The chain has TRBV3-1 (or the pseudogene TRBV3-2) and TRBJ1-4; 12 nucleotides match TRBD1. From germline, CDR1 is LGHDT and CDR2 YNNKEL (reference sequence). The CDR3 is 16 residues long. V shed 3 bases, J shed 7 bases, and the junction held 6 bases outside the gene matches. The CDR3 nucleotides are TGTGCCAGCAGCCAGAGCCGGGACAGGGGGCGTGAAAAACTGTTTTTT. This codes for CASSQSRDRGREKLFF.

V gene TRBV10-2 combines with J gene TRBJ2-5; weak D call: TRBD2 (7 bases). The germline V and J ends were trimmed by 7 bases and 2 bases, with 11 bases remaining between them. The CDR3 contains 13 residues. The germline V gene has CDR1 WSHSY and CDR2 SAAADI. As DNA, the CDR3 is TGCGCCAGCAACCGGGGGGCACAAGAGACCCAGTACTTC. This codes for CASNRGAQETQYF.

This chain uses TRBV25-1 with TRBJ1-2; D is possibly TRBD1 (6 bases). CDR3 length: 13 amino acids. CDR1 MGHDK and CDR2 SYGVNS come from the germline V gene. Trimming removed 2 bases at V and 6 bases at J, with 10 bases between. CDR3 nucleotides: TGTGCCAGCAGTGAAGGGGGCAGAAATGGCTACACCTTC. Translation: CASSEGGRNGYTF.

The chain employs TRBV11-2 and TRBJ2-1; D may match TRBD1 or TRBD2 (5 bases each). This CDR3 is 15 amino acids long. Trimming took 1 base from V and 6 from J, leaving 13 bases between them. CDR1 SGHAT and CDR2 FQNNGV come from the germline V gene. The CDR3 nucleotides read TGTGCCAGCAGCTTAGCGTTTTCGGGGCGCAATGAGCAGTTCTTC. Protein product: CASSLAFSGRNEQFF. Full variable domain (rest looked up from reference TRBV11-2 and TRBJ2-1): EAGVAQSPRYKIIEKRQSVAFWCNPISGHATLYWYQQILGQGPKLLIQFQNNGVVDDSQLPKDRFSAERLKGVDSTLKIQPAKLEDSAVYLCASSLAFSGRNEQFFGPGTRLTVL.

The chain employs TRBV5-1 and TRBJ2-5, with 7 bases lining up with TRBD1. J lost 5 bases, V lost 0 bases, and 4 bases had no gene match. From germline, CDR1 is SGHRS and CDR2 YFSETQ. The CDR3 consists of 14 residues. The CDR3 loop reads CASSLATGVETQYF. The CDR3 nucleotides are TGCGCCAGCAGCTTGGCTACAGGGGTTGAGACCCAGTACTTC. Drawing the rest from reference TRBV5-1 and TRBJ2-5, the complete variable domain is KAGVTQTPRYLIKTRGQQVTLSCSPISGHRSVSWYQQTPGQGLQFLFEYFSETQRNKGNFPGRFSGRQFSNSRSEMNVSTLELGDSALYLCASSLATGVETQYFGPGTRLLVL.

The V and J genes are TRBV7-2 and TRBJ2-5; 12 bases are shared with TRBD2. V lost 3 bases, J lost 4 bases, and 0 bases stayed unmatched. The CDR3 is made up of 14 amino acids. CDR1 and CDR2 from the germline V gene are SGHTA and FQGNSA. The CDR3 DNA reads as TGTGCCAGCAGCTTGGGACTAGCGGGAGAGACCCAGTACTTC. As protein: CASSLGLAGETQYF.

This rearrangement joins TRBV6-2 or TRBV6-3 to TRBJ2-6; D may match TRBD1 or TRBD2 (6 bases each). The V and J ends lost 3 bases and 1 base respectively, with 10 bases between them. CDR3 length equals 16 residues. From germline, CDR1 is MNHEY and CDR2 SVGEGT. CDR3 region: CASSYRGASGANVLTF. The CDR3 DNA reads as TGTGCCAGCAGTTATAGGGGGGCGTCTGGGGCCAACGTCCTGACTTTC.

The genes are TRBV5-1 and TRBJ2-2; D possibly corresponds to TRBD1 (6 bases). The germline V gene encodes CDR1 SGHRS and CDR2 YFSETQ. The V end was cut by 0 bases, the J end by 2 bases, with 11 bases between. This CDR3 contains 16 residues. The CDR3 region has the DNA TGCGCCAGCAGCTTGGTCAGGGACACAAACACCGGGGAGCTGTTTTTT. Amino acid sequence: CASSLVRDTNTGELFF.

The V and J genes are TRBV2 and TRBJ2-1; D is unresolved. The CDR3 is 15 residues long. Germline values: CDR1 SNHLY, CDR2 FYNNEI. Trimming shortened V by 1 base and J by 1 base, and 8 bases separated the two germline ends. The CDR3 nucleotides read TGTGCCAGCAGTGAAGACCCAGGTTCCTACAATGAGCAGTTCTTC. This sequence encodes CASSEDPGSYNEQFF.

The chain links TRBV5-4 to TRBJ2-5; D unresolved. The V gene's germline CDR1 is SGHNT and CDR2 YYREEE (reference sequence). The CDR3 sequence is 15 residues long. Deletions cut 0 bases from V and 1 base from J, with 10 bases between. CDR3 residues: CASSLGRATQETQYF. CDR3 sequence (DNA): TGTGCCAGCAGCTTGGGTCGGGCTACCCAAGAGACCCAGTACTTC. Supplemented by reference TRBV5-4 and TRBJ2-5, the full variable domain reads ETGVTQSPTHLIKTRGQQVTLRCSSQSGHNTVSWYQQALGQGPQFIFQYYREEENGRGNFPPRFSGLQFPNYSSELNVNALELDDSALYLCASSLGRATQETQYFGPGTRLLVL.

This rearrangement joins TRBV12-3 or TRBV12-4 to TRBJ2-5; no definite D call. Trimming cost V 3 bases and J 5 bases, with 4 bases left between them. CDR3 size: 11 residues. CDR3 sequence reads: CASSLAETQYF. CDR3 DNA: TGTGCCAGCAGTTTGGCGGAGACCCAGTACTTC.

The chain carries TRBV14 and TRBJ2-3, with 11 bases matching TRBD2. The CDR3 consists of 19 residues. Germline V CDR1 and CDR2: SGHDN, FVKESK. Trimming took 1 base from V and 0 from J; bases not matched to a gene: 9. CDR3 DNA sequence: TGTGCCAGCAGCCAAGGCAGTAGCGGGAGGGCCAGAAGCACAGATACGCAGTATTTT. Its translation is CASSQGSSGRARSTDTQYF.

The chain employs TRBV9 and TRBJ1-3, with 8 nucleotides matching TRBD1. After removal of 0 bases from V and 2 bases from J, the junction contained 10 bases not matched to a gene. The CDR3 covers 18 residues. Germline V gene lookup returns CDR1 SGDLS and CDR2 YYNGEE. The CDR3 coding sequence is TGTGCCAGCAGCGTAGCTACGGGGCAGGGGGCACCTGGAAACACCATATATTTT. This codes for CASSVATGQGAPGNTIYF.

The V and J genes are TRBV11-2 and TRBJ2-1, with 8 bases lining up with TRBD2. This CDR3 has 14 residues. Germline V gene lookup returns CDR1 SGHAT and CDR2 FQNNGV. The V gene end was trimmed by 1 base and the J gene end by 6 bases; junction bases not matched to a gene: 2. As DNA, the CDR3 is TGTGCCAGCAGCTTAGGGGCGGGAGGCAATGAGCAGTTCTTC. Its translation: CASSLGAGGNEQFF. The whole variable domain, filled in from reference TRBV11-2 and TRBJ2-1, reads EAGVAQSPRYKIIEKRQSVAFWCNPISGHATLYWYQQILGQGPKLLIQFQNNGVVDDSQLPKDRFSAERLKGVDSTLKIQPAKLEDSAVYLCASSLGAGGNEQFFGPGTRLTVL.

This clone was detected ten times or more. This chain links TRBV5-4 with TRBJ1-3, with D maybe TRBD1 (5 bases). CDR1 and CDR2 from the germline V gene are SGHNT and YYREEE (reference sequence). This CDR3 contains 15 residues. Trimming cost V 3 bases and J 5 bases, with 15 bases left between them. CDR3 nucleotide sequence: TGTGCCAGCAGCTCACTGCAGGGTGGGCGAAACACCATATATTTT. Translated, it gives CASSSLQGGRNTIYF.

The rearrangement links TRBV7-9 to TRBJ2-1; possibly TRBD1 or TRBD2 for D (5 bases each). V lost 4 bases and J lost 7, with 20 bases in between. Germline CDR1 is SEHNR and CDR2 is FQNEAQ (reference sequence). This CDR3 region has 16 residues. The CDR3 sequence is CASSSTNRDPSNEQFF. In DNA, the CDR3 is TGTGCCAGCAGCTCCACTAACCGGGACCCGTCAAATGAGCAGTTCTTC.